This entry is about one TCR beta chain. What it binds is not known. This specimen belongs to a study of T cell responses to AZD1222 COVID-19 vaccine. The CDR3 extends over 13 amino acids. Germline V lookup: CDR1 LNHDA, CDR2 SQIVND (reference sequence). Trimming removed 6 bases from V and 0 bases from J, with 7 bases in between. Method: immunoSEQ multiplex PCR; TCRdb's copy keeps in-frame clones and lacks some. This sample has about 180,000 clones, with 85% to 90% found just once. Study findings and constraints: The breadth and depth of Spike-specific TCRs increased once two AZD1222 doses had been given. The number of AZD1222 recipients seropositive at baseline was only 5 to 7.

The TCR was taken from an adult who received the MenACWY meningococcal vaccine as a control. The starting material was peripheral blood, obtained 28 days after the second dose of the MenACWY control vaccine. This chain links TRBV19 with TRBJ2-3; D call uncertain. The CDR3, as DNA: TGTGCCAGTAGGGGTAGAAGCACAGATACGCAGTATTTT. Translated, it gives CASRGRSTDTQYF.